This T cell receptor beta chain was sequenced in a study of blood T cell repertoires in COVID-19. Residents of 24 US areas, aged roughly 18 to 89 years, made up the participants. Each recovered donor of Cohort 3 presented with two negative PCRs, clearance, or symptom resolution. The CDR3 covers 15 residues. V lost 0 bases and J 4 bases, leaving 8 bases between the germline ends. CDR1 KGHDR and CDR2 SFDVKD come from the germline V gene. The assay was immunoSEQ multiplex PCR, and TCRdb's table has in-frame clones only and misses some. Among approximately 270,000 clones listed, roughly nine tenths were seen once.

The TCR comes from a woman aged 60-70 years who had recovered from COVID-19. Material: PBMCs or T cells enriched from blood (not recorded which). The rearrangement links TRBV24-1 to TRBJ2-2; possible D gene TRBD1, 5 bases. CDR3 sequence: CATSDLVRATGELFF. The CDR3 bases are TGTGCCACCAGTGATTTGGTCAGGGCCACCGGGGAGCTGTTTTTT.